This T cell receptor beta chain was observed in a study of shared clonotypes between healthy human individuals. The study's findings and limits: Among donors, sharing of clonotypes was expected to be affected by sequencing depth. Sampling covered blood only; tissue repertoires likely differ. On the whole, naive subsets had larger estimated richness than memory subsets had.

Regarding this clone: Its antigen is as yet unknown.

Terminally differentiated effector memory CD45RA+ cells were excluded from the naive CD8 cells, which were CD45RO-negative and positively selected for CCR7. CDR3 length equals 15 residues. V shed 0 bases and J shed 0 bases, with 7 bases lying between them. In germline, CDR1 is SGHKS, CDR2 YYEKEE (reference sequence). Produced via immunoSEQ multiplex PCR; TCRdb's table is partial and in-frame only. There are around 2,000,000 clones in the sample; just under 95% occur only once, and less than 1.5% lies in the top ten. The chain is built from TRBV5-5 and TRBJ1-3, with unresolved D. The sequenced material came from naive CD8+ T cells sorted from blood. The source of this sequence is a man aged 18 to 29 in good health. The CDR3 loop is CASSLVASSGNTIYF. The CDR3 DNA is TGTGCCAGCAGCTTGGTTGCCAGCTCTGGAAACACCATATATTTT.